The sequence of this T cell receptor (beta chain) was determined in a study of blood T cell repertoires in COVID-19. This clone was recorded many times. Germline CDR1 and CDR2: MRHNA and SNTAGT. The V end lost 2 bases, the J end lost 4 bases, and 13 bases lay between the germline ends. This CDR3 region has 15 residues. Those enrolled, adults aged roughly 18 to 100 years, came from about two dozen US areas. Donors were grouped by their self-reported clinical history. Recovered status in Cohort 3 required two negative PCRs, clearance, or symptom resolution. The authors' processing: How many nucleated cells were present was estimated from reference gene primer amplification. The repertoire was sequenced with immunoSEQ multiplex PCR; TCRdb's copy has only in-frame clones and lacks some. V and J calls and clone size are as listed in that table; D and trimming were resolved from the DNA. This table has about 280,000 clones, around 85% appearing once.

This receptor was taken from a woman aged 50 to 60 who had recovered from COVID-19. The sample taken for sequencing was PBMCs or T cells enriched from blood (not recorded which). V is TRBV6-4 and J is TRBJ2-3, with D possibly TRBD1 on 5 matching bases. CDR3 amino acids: CASSDGQGGPDTQYF. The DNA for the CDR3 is TGTGCCAGCAGTGACGGCCAGGGCGGTCCAGATACGCAGTATTTT.